The entry below describes one TCR beta chain. Its specificity is unknown. Healthy Caucasians were all of the donors. These data originate in a study of identical twins. Study-wide findings and caveats: Out-of-frame beta sequences exhibited a weaker degree of excess twin sharing.

The CDR3 has 16 residues. Trimming took 2 bases from V and 1 from J; bases not matched to a gene: 1. CDR1 is SGHVS, CDR2 FNYEAQ, per germline. With template switching, a universal primer site was added, and the cDNA carried unique molecular identifiers. TCRdb reanalysed the 5' RACE reads using MiXCR and keeps one entry per CDR3 protein. The profile shows more than 400,000 distinct CDR3 sequences, roughly 15% of them singletons. The sample was also linked to a second study, of yellow fever vaccine responses in identical twins. That work states: In identical twins, vaccine T cell responses appeared partly shared and partly individual.

V and J are TRBV7-6 and TRBJ2-3; 12 positions match TRBD2. This sequence was found in a woman aged 18-29 years in good health. Sequencing used CD4+ T cells sorted from blood. CDR3 nucleotide sequence: TGTGCCAGCAGCTTACTAGCGGGAGGGGGCACAGATACGCAGTATTTT. This translates into CASSLLAGGGTDTQYF. Drawing the rest from reference TRBV7-6 and TRBJ2-3, the complete variable domain is GAGVSQSPRYKVTKRGQDVALRCDPISGHVSLYWYRQALGQGPEFLTYFNYEAQQDKSGLPNDRFSAERPEGSISTLTIQRTEQRDSAMYRCASSLLAGGGTDTQYFGPGTRLTVL.